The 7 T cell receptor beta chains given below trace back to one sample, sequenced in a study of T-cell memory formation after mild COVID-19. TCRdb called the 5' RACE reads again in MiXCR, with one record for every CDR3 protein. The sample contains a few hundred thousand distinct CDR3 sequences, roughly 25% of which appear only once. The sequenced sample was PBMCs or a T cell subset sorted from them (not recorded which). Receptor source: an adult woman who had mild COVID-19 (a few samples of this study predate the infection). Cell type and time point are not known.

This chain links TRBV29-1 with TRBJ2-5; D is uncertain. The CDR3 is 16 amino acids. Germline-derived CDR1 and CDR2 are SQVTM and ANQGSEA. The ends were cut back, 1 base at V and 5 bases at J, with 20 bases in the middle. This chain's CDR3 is CSVEGSIGPMGETQYF. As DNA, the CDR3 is TGCAGCGTTGAAGGCTCGATTGGACCTATGGGGGAGACCCAGTACTTC.

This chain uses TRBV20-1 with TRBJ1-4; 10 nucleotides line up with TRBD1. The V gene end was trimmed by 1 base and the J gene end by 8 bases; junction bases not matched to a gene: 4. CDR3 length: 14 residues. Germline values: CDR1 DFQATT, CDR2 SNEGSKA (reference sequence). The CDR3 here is CSARAGTGEEKLFF. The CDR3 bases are TGCAGTGCTAGAGCCGGGACAGGGGAGGAAAAACTGTTTTTT.

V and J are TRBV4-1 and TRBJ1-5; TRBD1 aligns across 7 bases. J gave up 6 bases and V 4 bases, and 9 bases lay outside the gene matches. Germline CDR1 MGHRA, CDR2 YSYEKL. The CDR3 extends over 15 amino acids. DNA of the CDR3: TGCGCCAGCAGCCCGTCGGTGACAGGGTCTCAGCCCCAGCATTTT. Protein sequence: CASSPSVTGSQPQHF.

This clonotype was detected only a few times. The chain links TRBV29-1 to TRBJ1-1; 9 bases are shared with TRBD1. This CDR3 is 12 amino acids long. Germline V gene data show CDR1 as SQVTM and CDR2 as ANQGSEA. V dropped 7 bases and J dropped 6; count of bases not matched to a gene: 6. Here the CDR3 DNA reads TGCAGCGGGGGACAGGGAATGGCTGAAGCTTTCTTT. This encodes CSGGQGMAEAFF.

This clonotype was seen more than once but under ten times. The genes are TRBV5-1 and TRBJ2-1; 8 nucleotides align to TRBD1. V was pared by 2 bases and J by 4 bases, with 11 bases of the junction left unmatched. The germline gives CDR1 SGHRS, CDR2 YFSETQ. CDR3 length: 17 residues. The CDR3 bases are TGCGCCAGCAGCTTAACCGCCCGGACAGGGTCGTACAATGAGCAGTTCTTC. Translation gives CASSLTARTGSYNEQFF.

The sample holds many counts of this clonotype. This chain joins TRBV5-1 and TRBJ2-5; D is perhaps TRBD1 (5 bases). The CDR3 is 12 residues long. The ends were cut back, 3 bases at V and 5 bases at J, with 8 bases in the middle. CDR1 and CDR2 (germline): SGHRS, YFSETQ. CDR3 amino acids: CASSYNRETQYF. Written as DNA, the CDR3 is TGCGCCAGCAGCTATAACAGGGAGACCCAGTACTTC.

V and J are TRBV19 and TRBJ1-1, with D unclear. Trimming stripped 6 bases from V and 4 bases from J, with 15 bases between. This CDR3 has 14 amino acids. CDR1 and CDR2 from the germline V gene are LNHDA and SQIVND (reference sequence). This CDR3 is CASRWGPAGTEAFF. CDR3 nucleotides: TGTGCCAGTAGATGGGGTCCGGCGGGCACTGAAGCTTTCTTT.